The 8 T cell receptor beta chains presented below share a single source sample, sequenced in a study of shared clonotypes between healthy human individuals. Generated by immunoSEQ multiplex PCR, the TCRdb table keeps only in-frame clones and is missing some. The table shows about 1 million clones, with roughly 80% occurring only once. Sequencing input: memory CD4+ T cells sorted from blood. The subset denotes: CD45RA-negative fraction. All receptors come from a man aged 18 to 30 in good health.

There are a few counts of this clone. This chain joins TRBV6-1 and TRBJ1-2; D gene uncertain. There are 17 residues in the CDR3. Germline V lookup: CDR1 MNHNS, CDR2 SASEGT. V gave up 7 bases and J gave up 8 bases, with 29 bases separating them. The CDR3 DNA reads TGTGCCAGCAATAAAGCGGCAGGTCGCGGGGTATTGGAGGGCTACACCTTC. Its protein product is CASNKAAGRGVLEGYTF.

The chain joins TRBV6-6 to TRBJ2-7; perhaps TRBD2 as D (6 bases). The CDR3 is made up of 15 amino acids. V lost 5 bases and J 5 bases, leaving 19 bases between the germline ends. CDR1 and CDR2 from the germline V gene are MNHNY and SVGAGI (reference sequence). CDR3 sequence (DNA): TGTGCCAGCAGTACCATAAGACTAGTAGGCAACGAGCAGTACTTC. Protein product: CASSTIRLVGNEQYF.

This clone came up many times. The genes are TRBV10-1 and TRBJ2-7; D remains unclear. V was shortened by 3 bases and J by 6 bases, with 15 bases between the two germline ends. Germline V gene data show CDR1 as WNHNN and CDR2 as SYGVQD (reference sequence). The length of the CDR3 is 14 residues. As DNA, the CDR3 is TGCGCCAGCAGTGACACTTCCTCTAGAACCGAGCAGTACTTC. This sequence encodes CASSDTSSRTEQYF.

Comment on this clone: This likely traces to a read error, being one base from a far larger clone. The same CDR3 is also encoded by other DNA sequences in this sample. The chain links TRBV5-4 to TRBJ2-7; TRBD1 matches 8 bases. The trim removed 4 bases at V and 2 bases at J, leaving 2 bases unmatched. The CDR3 loop spans 13 amino acids. Germline V gene sequence: CDR1 SGHNT, CDR2 YYREEE (reference sequence). The CDR3 here is CASSVGQAYEQYF. CDR3 sequence (DNA): TGTGCCAGCAGCGTGGGACAGGCCTACGAGCAGTACTTC.

V usage is TRBV4-1 and J usage is TRBJ1-1; D is undetermined. V was clipped by 0 bases and J by 4 bases, with 6 bases between them. The V gene's germline CDR1 is MGHRA and CDR2 YSYEKL. This CDR3 is built from 13 residues. Here the CDR3 reads CASSQEDRTEAFF. CDR3 in DNA: TGCGCCAGCAGCCAAGAAGACCGCACTGAAGCTTTCTTT.

The chain combines TRBV7-3 with TRBJ2-3; D not resolved. The CDR3 extends over 14 amino acids. Trimming removed 5 bases from V and 1 base from J, with 10 bases in between. Germline V gene lookup returns CDR1 SGHTA and CDR2 FQGTGA. The chain's CDR3 is CASSRNAGTDTQYF. CDR3 DNA: TGTGCCAGCAGCCGAAATGCGGGCACAGATACGCAGTATTTT. The variable domain in full, completed from reference TRBV7-3 and TRBJ2-3, reads GAGVSQTPSNKVTEKGKYVELRCDPISGHTALYWYRQSLGQGPEFLIYFQGTGAADDSGLPNDRFFAVRPEGSVSTLKIQRTERGDSAVYLCASSRNAGTDTQYFGPGTRLTVL.

This clone was found once. The genes are TRBV2 and TRBJ2-2; TRBD2 is a possible D gene (6 bases). Germline loops: CDR1 SNHLY, CDR2 FYNNEI. This CDR3 has 13 amino acids. The V gene lost 6 bases and the J gene lost 5 bases, with 10 bases spanning the gap. CDR3 sequence: CASREGGTGELFF. The CDR3 DNA reads TGTGCCAGCAGGGAGGGCGGAACCGGGGAGCTGTTTTTT.

The V and J genes are TRBV28 and TRBJ2-4; possibly TRBD1 for D (6 bases). The V gene lost 3 bases and the J gene lost 2 bases, with 11 bases spanning the gap. The germline V gene encodes CDR1 MDHEN and CDR2 SYDVKM. This CDR3 region has 15 residues. CDR3 protein: CASSFGGMSKNIQYF. The CDR3 DNA reads as TGTGCCAGCAGTTTTGGGGGCATGTCCAAAAACATTCAGTACTTC.